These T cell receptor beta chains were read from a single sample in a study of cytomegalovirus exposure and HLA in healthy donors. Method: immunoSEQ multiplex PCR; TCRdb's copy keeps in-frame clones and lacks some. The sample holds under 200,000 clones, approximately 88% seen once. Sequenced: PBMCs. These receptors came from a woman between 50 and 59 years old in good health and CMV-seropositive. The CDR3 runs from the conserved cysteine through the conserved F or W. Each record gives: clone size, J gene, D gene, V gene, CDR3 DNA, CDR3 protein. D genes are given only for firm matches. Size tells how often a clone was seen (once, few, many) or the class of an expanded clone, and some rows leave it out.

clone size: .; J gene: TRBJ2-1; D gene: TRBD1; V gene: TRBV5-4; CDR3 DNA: TGTGCCAGCAGCTCCGGGACAGGGTCATACAATGAGCAGTTCTTC; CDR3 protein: CASSSGTGSYNEQFF
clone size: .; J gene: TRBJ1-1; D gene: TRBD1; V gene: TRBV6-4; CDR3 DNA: TGTGCCAGCAGGCTTTCCGGACAGGCGTTTGTATATTCTGAAGCTTTCTTT; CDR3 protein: CASRLSGQAFVYSEAFF
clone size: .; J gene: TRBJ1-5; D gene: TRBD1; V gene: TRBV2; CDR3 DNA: TGTGCCAGCAGGTCCGGGACAGGGGGTCAGCCCCAGCATTTT; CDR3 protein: CASRSGTGGQPQHF
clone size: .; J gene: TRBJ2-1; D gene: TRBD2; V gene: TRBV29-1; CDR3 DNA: TGCAGCGATGGACTAGCGGGGGGGCGTTATGAGCAGTTCTTC; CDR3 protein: CSDGLAGGRYEQFF
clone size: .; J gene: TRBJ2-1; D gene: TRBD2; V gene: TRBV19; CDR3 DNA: TGTGCCAGTAGTTCGACGGGACTAGCGGGGGGGCCAACCTACAATGAGCAGTTCTTC; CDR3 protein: CASSSTGLAGGPTYNEQFF
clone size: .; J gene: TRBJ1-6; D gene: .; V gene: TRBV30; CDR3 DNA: TGTGCCTGGAGGCGGTATCAGGGGTCGGGTTCACCCCTCCACTTT; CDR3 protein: CAWRRYQGSGSPLHF
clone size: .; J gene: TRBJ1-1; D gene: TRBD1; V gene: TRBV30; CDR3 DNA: TGTGCCTGGAGTCAGGGGGCCACTGAAGCTTTCTTT; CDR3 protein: CAWSQGATEAFF
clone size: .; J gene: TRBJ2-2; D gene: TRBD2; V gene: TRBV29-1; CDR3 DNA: TGCAGCACACGGGGGGTTGGGAACACCGGGGAGCTGTTTTTT; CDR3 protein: CSTRGVGNTGELFF
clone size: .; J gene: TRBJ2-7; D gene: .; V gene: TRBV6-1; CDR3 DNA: TGTGCCAGCAGACGCCCAGGGCCCTACGAGCAGTACTTC; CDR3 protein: CASRRPGPYEQYF
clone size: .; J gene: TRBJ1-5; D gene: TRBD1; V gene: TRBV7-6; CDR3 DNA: TGTGCCAGCAGCACGGACAGGGATCAGCCCCAGCATTTT; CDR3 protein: CASSTDRDQPQHF
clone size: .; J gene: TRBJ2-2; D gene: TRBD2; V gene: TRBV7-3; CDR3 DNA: TGTGCCAGCAGCTCCGGGGGGGCATCTTCCGGGGAGCTGTTTTTT; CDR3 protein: CASSSGGASSGELFF
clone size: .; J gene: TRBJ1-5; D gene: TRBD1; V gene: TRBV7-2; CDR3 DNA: TGTGCCAGCAGCTCCCTGACAGGGAGTAATCAGCCCCAGCATTTT; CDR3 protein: CASSSLTGSNQPQHF
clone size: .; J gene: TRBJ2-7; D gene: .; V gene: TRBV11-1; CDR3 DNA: TGTGCCAGCAGCGCCAGGGGTTACGAGCAGTACTTC; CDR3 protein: CASSARGYEQYF
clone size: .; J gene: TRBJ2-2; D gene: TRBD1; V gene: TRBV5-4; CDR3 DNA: TGTGCCAGCAGCGTGGGACAGGGGTGGGAGCTGTTTTTT; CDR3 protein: CASSVGQGWELFF
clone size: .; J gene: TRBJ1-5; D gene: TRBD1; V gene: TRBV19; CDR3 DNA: TGTGCCAGTAGGACCTCGTCACAGGGGAATATCAATCAGCCCCAGCATTTT; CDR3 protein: CASRTSSQGNINQPQHF
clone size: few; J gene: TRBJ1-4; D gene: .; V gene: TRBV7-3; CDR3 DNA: TGTGCCAGCAGCCCTGGGAGGGTTGAGGAAAAACTGTTTTTT; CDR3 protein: CASSPGRVEEKLFF
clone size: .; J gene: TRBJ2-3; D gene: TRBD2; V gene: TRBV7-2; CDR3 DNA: TGTGCCAGCAGCTTACTAGCGGGGGCGACAGATACGCAGTATTTT; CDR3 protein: CASSLLAGATDTQYF
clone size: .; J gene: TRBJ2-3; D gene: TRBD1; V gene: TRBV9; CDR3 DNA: TGTGCCAGCAGCGTATCAGGGGGCGAGGGAGATACGCAGTATTTT; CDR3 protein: CASSVSGGEGDTQYF
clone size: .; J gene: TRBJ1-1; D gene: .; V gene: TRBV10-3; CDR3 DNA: TGTGCCATCAGTCCGACACCGAACACTGAAGCTTTCTTT; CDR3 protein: CAISPTPNTEAFF
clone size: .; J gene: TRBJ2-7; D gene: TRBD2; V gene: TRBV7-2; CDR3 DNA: TGTGCCAGCAGCCGAGAGCGGGCTAGCGGGGCTTACGAGCAGTACTTC; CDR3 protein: CASSRERASGAYEQYF
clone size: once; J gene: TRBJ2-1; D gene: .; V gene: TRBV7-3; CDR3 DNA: TGTGCCAGCAGCTTAAGAGGACATCCTCTAGTTGAGCAGTTCTTC; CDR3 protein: CASSLRGHPLVEQFF
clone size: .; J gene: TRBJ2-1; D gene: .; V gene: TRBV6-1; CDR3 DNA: TGTGCCAGCAGTGAAGGAGTGCTTCCTACCTACAATGAGCAGTTCTTC; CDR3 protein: CASSEGVLPTYNEQFF
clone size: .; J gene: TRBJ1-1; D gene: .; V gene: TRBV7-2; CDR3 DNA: TGTGCCAGCAGCTTACGCCAGGCCGCGAACACTGAAGCTTTCTTT; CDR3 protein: CASSLRQAANTEAFF
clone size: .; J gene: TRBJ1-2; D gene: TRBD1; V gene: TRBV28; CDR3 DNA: TGTGCCAGCAGTCAAACAGGGGAAGTACATGGCTACACCTTC; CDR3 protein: CASSQTGEVHGYTF
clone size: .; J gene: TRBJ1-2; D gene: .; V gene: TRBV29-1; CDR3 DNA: TGCAGCGTTGGGGGAGACTATGGCTACACCTTC; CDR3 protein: CSVGGDYGYTF
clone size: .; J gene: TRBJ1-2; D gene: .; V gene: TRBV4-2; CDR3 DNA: TGTGCCAGCAGCCAGTCTAGGAGTAACTATGGCTACACCTTC; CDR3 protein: CASSQSRSNYGYTF